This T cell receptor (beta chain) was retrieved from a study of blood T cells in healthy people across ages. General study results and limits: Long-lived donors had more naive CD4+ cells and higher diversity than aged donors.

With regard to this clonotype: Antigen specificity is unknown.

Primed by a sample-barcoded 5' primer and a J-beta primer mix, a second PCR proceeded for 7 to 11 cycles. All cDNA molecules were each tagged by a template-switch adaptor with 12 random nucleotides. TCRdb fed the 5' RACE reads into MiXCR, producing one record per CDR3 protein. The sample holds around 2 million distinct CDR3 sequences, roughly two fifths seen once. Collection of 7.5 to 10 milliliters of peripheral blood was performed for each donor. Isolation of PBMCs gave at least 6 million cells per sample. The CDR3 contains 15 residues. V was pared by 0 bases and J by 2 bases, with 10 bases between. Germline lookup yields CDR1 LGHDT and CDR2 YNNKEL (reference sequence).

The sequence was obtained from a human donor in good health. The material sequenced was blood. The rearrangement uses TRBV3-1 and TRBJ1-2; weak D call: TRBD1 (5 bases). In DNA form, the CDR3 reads TGTGCCAGCAGCCAAGATTGGGGCCACAACTATGGCTACACCTTC. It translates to CASSQDWGHNYGYTF.